Listed below are T cell receptor beta chains from one sample, sequenced in a study of monozygotic twins with cystic fibrosis. The table came from immunoSEQ multiplex PCR; TCRdb's copy has only in-frame clones and leaves some out. This sample has approximately 24,000 clones, with approximately 96% found just once. Source material: blood. These TCRs come from a girl aged 2-10 years with cystic fibrosis. Both conserved end residues are part of each CDR3. D genes are given only for firm matches. A clone size is listed for some rows: how often the clone was seen (once, few, many), or a class if it is expanded.

cdr3_aa cdr3_nt clone_size d_call v_call cdr3_length j_call
CASSLAQGAREQYF TGTGCCAGCAGCTTAGCACAGGGGGCTCGCGAGCAGTACTTC - TRBD1 TRBV7-9 14 TRBJ2-7
CASSLFDGGTYEQYF TGCGCCAGCAGCTTATTTGATGGAGGAACCTACGAGCAGTACTTC once - TRBV4-1 15 TRBJ2-7
CASSLIGFRPTDTQYF TGTGCCAGCAGCTTAATCGGATTCCGTCCCACAGATACGCAGTATTTT - - TRBV5-6 16 TRBJ2-3
CASSSYATDSNQPQHF TGTGCCAGCAGTTCTTACGCGACAGATAGCAATCAGCCCCAGCATTTT - - TRBV6-5 16 TRBJ1-5
CASSHQLAGAKETQYF TGCGCCAGCAGCCACCAACTAGCGGGAGCGAAGGAGACCCAGTACTTC - TRBD2 TRBV4-1 16 TRBJ2-5
CASSQETREALYGYTF TGTGCCAGCAGCCAAGAAACGCGGGAAGCTCTCTATGGCTACACCTTC - - TRBV4-2 16 TRBJ1-2
CASSSSRTASYEQYF TGTGCCAGCAGCTCCTCCAGGACCGCCTCCTACGAGCAGTACTTC - - TRBV7-6 15 TRBJ2-7
CASSTGTESNEQYF TGCGCCAGCAGCACCGGGACTGAGAGTAACGAGCAGTACTTC - - TRBV5-1 14 TRBJ2-7
CASTPAGGFYEQYF TGTGCCAGCACCCCCGCGGGGGGATTCTACGAGCAGTACTTC - TRBD2 TRBV27 14 TRBJ2-7
CASTTTYEQYF TGTGCCAGCACCACGACCTACGAGCAGTACTTC - - TRBV6-1 11 TRBJ2-7
CSVDRTDQETQYF TGCAGCGTTGATCGGACAGACCAAGAGACCCAGTACTTC once - TRBV29-1 13 TRBJ2-5
CASSTKTSGAWGTQYF TGTGCCAGCAGCACCAAAACTAGCGGGGCCTGGGGGACCCAGTACTTC once TRBD2 TRBV7-2 16 TRBJ2-5
CAISEAGPDTQYF TGTGCCATCAGTGAAGCGGGACCAGATACGCAGTATTTT - TRBD2 TRBV10-3 13 TRBJ2-3
CASSLLGPHEQYF TGTGCCAGCAGTCTCTTGGGACCCCACGAGCAGTACTTC - - TRBV27 13 TRBJ2-7
CASSSDRPRLNEQYF TGTGCCAGCAGCTCCGACAGGCCCCGACTTAACGAGCAGTACTTC - - TRBV5-5 15 TRBJ2-7
CASSFTSVSYEQYF TGTGCCAGCAGCTTTACTAGCGTCTCCTACGAGCAGTACTTC - TRBD2 TRBV11-2 14 TRBJ2-7
CASSLIVGPEQYF TGCGCCAGCAGCTTGATAGTAGGGCCCGAGCAGTACTTC - - TRBV5-1 13 TRBJ2-7
CASSLGDRGLDEQYF TGTGCCAGCAGCTTGGGGGACAGGGGGCTGGACGAGCAGTACTTC - TRBD1 TRBV5-6 15 TRBJ2-7